Presented here are 25 T cell receptor beta chains from one specimen sequenced in a study of CD8 T cells in ankylosing spondylitis. Whole-study results and caveats: Among TCR beta sequences, a motif of eight highly homologous variants appeared characteristic of ankylosing spondylitis blood.

From the 5' RACE reads, TCRdb called clonotypes with MiXCR, one entry per CDR3 protein. This table has about 540,000 distinct CDR3 sequences, 12% appearing once. Antigens for these TCRs are unknown. Sequencing used blood, either unsorted or a sorted T cell fraction (not recorded which). These receptors originate from a male donor with ankylosing spondylitis.

This clonotype was found a few times. The chain carries TRBV10-3 and TRBJ1-1; D ambiguous. Trimming took 7 bases from V and 4 from J, leaving 10 bases between them. The CDR3 has 12 residues. Per germline, CDR1 ENHRY and CDR2 SYGVKD. The CDR3 region is CAIISAVTEAFF. CDR3 nucleotides: TGTGCCATCATTTCGGCGGTCACTGAAGCTTTCTTT.

The DNA of the CDR3 is TGTGCCATCAGTAGCCGGGACAGGGTCGATGAAAAACTGTTTTTT. Translation gives CAISSRDRVDEKLFF. The chain couples TRBV10-3 to TRBJ1-4; TRBD1 aligns across 9 bases. V trimming: 5 bases; J trimming: 6 bases; junction bases outside the gene matches: 7. CDR1 is ENHRY and CDR2 is SYGVKD in the germline V gene. The CDR3 has 15 amino acids.

There are a few counts of this clonotype. The CDR3 is CASRPDPSLNGYTF. CDR3 nucleotide sequence: TGTGCCAGCAGACCCGACCCTTCCCTGAACGGCTACACCTTC. V and J are TRBV2 and TRBJ1-2; D is uncertain. The ends were cut back, 6 bases at V and 8 bases at J, with 19 bases in the middle. The CDR3 sequence is 14 residues long. CDR1 is SNHLY and CDR2 is FYNNEI in the germline V gene.

Only a few counts were recorded for this clonotype. The chain has TRBV7-9 and TRBJ2-1, with D possibly matching TRBD2 (6 bases). Trimming pared 4 bases from V and 5 bases from J, leaving 18 bases between. CDR1 is SEHNR and CDR2 is FQNEAQ in the germline V gene (reference sequence). The CDR3 spans 16 residues. CDR3 loop: CASSYKRLARHNEQFF. Written as DNA, the CDR3 is TGTGCCAGCAGCTACAAACGGCTAGCGCGACACAATGAGCAGTTCTTC.

The chain couples TRBV29-1 to TRBJ1-1, with a weak D call TRBD1 (5 bases). Trimming removed 3 bases from V and 4 bases from J, with 9 bases in between. The CDR3 totals 12 residues. Germline CDR1 reads SQVTM; CDR2 reads ANQGSEA. Written as DNA, the CDR3 is TGCAGCGTTGATGCGAGGGGCACTGAAGCTTTCTTT. Encoded protein: CSVDARGTEAFF.

The rearrangement joins TRBV20-1 to TRBJ1-6, with 9 bases fitting TRBD1. Germline CDR1 and CDR2: DFQATT and SNEGSKA (reference sequence). The CDR3 totals 13 residues. The ends lost 3 bases at V and 12 bases at J; junction bases unmatched: 6. Here the CDR3 reads CSARTGGGLPLHF. In DNA, the CDR3 is TGCAGTGCTAGGACAGGGGGAGGGTTACCCCTCCACTTT.

The chain employs TRBV20-1 and TRBJ2-5; D not certain. The CDR3 consists of 15 residues. V gave up 3 bases and J gave up 1 base, with 15 bases separating them. The germline V gene encodes CDR1 DFQATT and CDR2 SNEGSKA (reference sequence). The CDR3 loop is CSASRDTIIQETQYF. CDR3 nucleotide sequence: TGCAGTGCTAGTCGAGATACGATCATCCAAGAGACCCAGTACTTC.

The V call is TRBV9, the J call TRBJ1-1; D perhaps matches TRBD1 (5 bases). V was shortened by 3 bases and J by 3 bases, with 9 bases between the two germline ends. Germline lookup yields CDR1 SGDLS and CDR2 YYNGEE. The CDR3 runs to 13 residues. As DNA, the CDR3 is TGTGCCAGCAGCGCCGGGGCGGACACTGAAGCTTTCTTT. Its protein product is CASSAGADTEAFF.

This clonotype was observed a handful of times. The chain combines TRBV2 with TRBJ2-7; no firm D call. The CDR3 runs to 14 residues. Germline assignment: CDR1 SNHLY and CDR2 FYNNEI. The V end lost 6 bases, the J end lost 0 bases, and 12 bases lay between the germline ends. The CDR3: CASRLYTDSYEQYV. Written as DNA, the CDR3 is TGTGCCAGCAGACTCTATACAGACTCCTACGAGCAGTACGTC.

This clonotype was picked up many times. The rearrangement uses TRBV24-1 and TRBJ1-1; 8 nucleotides match TRBD1. This CDR3 region has 14 residues. Germline CDR1 and CDR2: KGHDR and SFDVKD. J was trimmed by 11 bases and V by 4 bases; bases with no gene match: 11. As DNA, the CDR3 is TGTGCCACCAGTGAATCCCTAGCCGGGACAGGTGCTTTCTTT. This translates into CATSESLAGTGAFF.

The chain recombines TRBV7-2 with TRBJ2-3; possible D gene TRBD1, 5 bases. Trimming stripped 5 bases from V and 1 base from J, with 16 bases between. The CDR3 is 16 residues long. The germline V gene has CDR1 SGHTA and CDR2 FQGNSA. In nucleotides, the CDR3 is TGTGCCAGCAGCCTCATAGCCAGGGTTCGCACAGATACGCAGTATTTT. Its translation: CASSLIARVRTDTQYF. Variable domain in full (rest from reference TRBV7-2 and TRBJ2-3): GAGVSQSPSNKVTEKGKDVELRCDPISGHTALYWYRQSLGQGLEFLIYFQGNSAPDKSGLPSDRFSAERTGGSVSTLTIQRTQQEDSAVYLCASSLIARVRTDTQYFGPGTRLTVL.

The chain joins TRBV20-1 to TRBJ2-3; D ambiguous. In germline, CDR1 is DFQATT, CDR2 SNEGSKA (reference sequence). CDR3 length: 14 residues. CDR3 nucleotide sequence: TGCAGCGCCACGGACGTCACTAGCACAGATACGCAGTATTTT. This encodes CSATDVTSTDTQYF.

This sequence joins TRBV2 and TRBJ2-5; TRBD1 agrees at 8 bases. Germline CDR1 is SNHLY and CDR2 is FYNNEI. The CDR3 is 14 amino acids. V was clipped by 4 bases and J by 5 bases; unmatched bases: 6. CDR3 region: CASSAGTGAETQYF. The CDR3 DNA reads as TGTGCCAGCAGTGCCGGGACAGGTGCCGAGACCCAGTACTTC.

The chain is built from TRBV2 and TRBJ2-7; D gene unclear. The germline V gene encodes CDR1 SNHLY and CDR2 FYNNEI. V gave up 5 bases and J gave up 3 bases, with 8 bases separating them. The CDR3 totals 12 residues. CDR3 nucleotides: TGTGCCAGCAGTTACGCCATCTACGAGCAGTACGTC. The encoded protein is CASSYAIYEQYV.

In its sample, this clonotype was seen a few times. CDR3 sequence reads: CSYDREGDTEAFF. CDR3 DNA: TGCAGTTACGACAGGGAGGGGGACACTGAAGCTTTCTTT. The chain couples TRBV20-1 to TRBJ1-1; 7 bases agree with TRBD1. CDR1 and CDR2 (germline): DFQATT, SNEGSKA (reference sequence). CDR3 length equals 13 residues. V gave up 8 bases and J gave up 3 bases; unmatched junction bases: 9.

This chain joins TRBV5-1 and TRBJ2-5, with 12 bases that match TRBD2. Trimming took 4 bases from V and 0 from J; bases not matched to a gene: 13. Germline-derived CDR1 and CDR2 are SGHRS and YFSETQ. The CDR3 is 19 amino acids. The CDR3 region has the DNA TGCGCCAGCAGCGCGAACACCGCCTGGACTAGCGGGAACCAAGAGACCCAGTACTTC. Translation gives CASSANTAWTSGNQETQYF.

This clonotype was found a few times. The chain carries TRBV4-1 and TRBJ2-1, with 13 bases that match TRBD2. J gave up 9 bases and V 2 bases, and 10 bases lay outside the gene matches. This CDR3 region has 17 residues. Germline CDR1 MGHRA, CDR2 YSYEKL. The CDR3 protein is CASSQRTSGRGRREQFF. For the CDR3, the DNA is TGCGCCAGCAGCCAACGGACTAGCGGGAGAGGACGACGTGAGCAGTTCTTC.

This clonotype was counted only a few times. J is TRBJ2-5 and V is TRBV12-3 or TRBV12-4; possibly TRBD1 for D (5 bases). The CDR3 contains 14 residues. Deletions cut 7 bases from V and 1 base from J, with 13 bases between. The CDR3 sequence is CASTLRTIQETQYF. In nucleotides, the CDR3 is TGTGCCAGCACCCTGAGGACAATCCAAGAGACCCAGTACTTC.

Only a few counts were recorded for this clonotype. The chain combines TRBV20-1 with TRBJ2-1; TRBD2 matches 9 bases. The CDR3 spans 15 residues. Germline CDR1 and CDR2: DFQATT and SNEGSKA (reference sequence). With 3 bases clipped from V and 4 bases from J, the junction kept 7 bases outside the gene matches. As DNA, the CDR3 is TGCAGTGCTAGTAAAACTAGCGGGTTATACAATGAGCAGTTCTTC. Translation: CSASKTSGLYNEQFF.

This clonotype has a handful of counts. The chain has TRBV18 and TRBJ2-1; 12 nucleotides align to TRBD2. The CDR3 contains 16 residues. V dropped 0 bases and J dropped 7; count of bases not matched to a gene: 4. Germline V CDR1 and CDR2: KGHSH, LQKENI. In DNA form, the CDR3 reads TGTGCCAGCTCACCACCGGGACTAGCGGGTGTGAATGAGCAGTTCTTC. Its protein product is CASSPPGLAGVNEQFF.

In its sample, this clonotype was seen a few times. The chain joins TRBV4-1 to TRBJ2-3; D remains ambiguous. Per the germline V gene, CDR1 is MGHRA and CDR2 is YSYEKL. V lost 2 bases and J lost 6, with 9 bases in between. The CDR3 length is 13 residues. CDR3 amino acids: CASSQPTGDTQYF. CDR3 nucleotide sequence: TGCGCCAGCAGCCAACCGACCGGGGATACGCAGTATTTT.

The V call is TRBV28, the J call TRBJ2-3, with 9 bases fitting TRBD2. This CDR3 contains 16 residues. From germline, CDR1 is MDHEN and CDR2 SYDVKM. J was trimmed by 7 bases and V by 6 bases; bases with no gene match: 14. The CDR3 DNA sequence: TGTGCCAGCAGCCGCGCCGGGACTAGCTTGGCTAATACGCAGTATTTT. It codes for CASSRAGTSLANTQYF.

This clonotype was counted between two and nine times. This rearrangement joins TRBV7-2 to TRBJ1-5, with D hard to call. V was trimmed by 1 base and J by 6 bases, leaving 13 bases between them. The CDR3 is made up of 15 amino acids. CDR1 and CDR2 (germline): SGHTA, FQGNSA. The CDR3 region is CASSLDRRDSQPQHF. CDR3 in DNA: TGTGCCAGCAGCTTAGATAGGCGAGACTCTCAGCCCCAGCATTTT. Looking up the rest from reference TRBV7-2 and TRBJ1-5 gives the full variable domain: GAGVSQSPSNKVTEKGKDVELRCDPISGHTALYWYRQSLGQGLEFLIYFQGNSAPDKSGLPSDRFSAERTGGSVSTLTIQRTQQEDSAVYLCASSLDRRDSQPQHFGDGTRLSIL.

The chain recombines TRBV5-1 with TRBJ2-5; 14 bases are shared with TRBD2. The V gene's germline CDR1 is SGHRS and CDR2 YFSETQ. The CDR3 is 14 residues long. J was trimmed by 4 bases and V by 8 bases; bases with no gene match: 4. In DNA, the CDR3 is TGCGCCAGTAAAGGGACTAGCGGGGGAGAGACCCAGTACTTC. Residues: CASKGTSGGETQYF.

This rearrangement joins TRBV4-1 to TRBJ1-6; 9 positions agree with TRBD1. Germline V gene data show CDR1 as MGHRA and CDR2 as YSYEKL. The V and J ends lost 1 base and 14 bases, in that order; junction bases with no gene match: 18. This CDR3 spans 18 amino acids. CDR3 region: CASSQAPGQGGLGRSLHF. CDR3 bases: TGCGCCAGCAGCCAAGCACCGGGACAGGGTGGTTTGGGGAGATCCCTCCACTTT.